These T cell receptor beta chains were read from a single sample in a study of vaccination effects on CD4 cells after COVID-19. No antigens are known for them. Here immunoSEQ multiplex PCR was the method, and the copy in TCRdb shows in-frame clones only, minus some. The sample records 50,000 or so clones, more than 75% being singletons. This sample comprised CD4+ T cells from PBMCs cultured with HCoV-OC43 spike peptides, obtained before COVID-19 vaccination. The receptor source for this set is a human donor who received a COVID-19 vaccine. CDR3s include the opening cysteine and the closing phenylalanine or tryptophan. Fields, in order: clone size, D gene, J gene, V gene, CDR3 protein, CDR3 DNA. A D gene is named only where the DNA matches it firmly. Some rows mark clone size as missing; the rest say once, few, many or name a class of expanded clone.

clone_size: -; d_call: TRBD1; j_call: TRBJ1-5; v_call: TRBV30; cdr3_aa: CAWSGQGRQPQHF; cdr3_nt: TGTGCCTGGAGTGGACAGGGAAGGCAGCCCCAGCATTTT
clone_size: -; d_call: -; j_call: TRBJ2-5; v_call: TRBV7-9; cdr3_aa: CASSQKRATQYF; cdr3_nt: TGTGCCAGCAGCCAGAAACGGGCGACCCAGTACTTC
clone_size: few; d_call: -; j_call: TRBJ1-5; v_call: TRBV5-1; cdr3_aa: CASRQGPRQPQHF; cdr3_nt: TGCGCCAGCAGACAGGGCCCCAGGCAGCCCCAGCATTTT
clone_size: -; d_call: -; j_call: TRBJ1-3; v_call: TRBV6-1; cdr3_aa: CASSEAKDLSGNTIYF; cdr3_nt: TGTGCCAGCAGTGAAGCAAAGGACCTCTCTGGAAACACCATATATTTT
clone_size: once; d_call: -; j_call: TRBJ2-3; v_call: TRBV5-8; cdr3_aa: CASSLQLVAQYF; cdr3_nt: TGTGCCAGCAGCTTGCAGCTAGTGGCGCAGTATTTT
clone_size: -; d_call: -; j_call: TRBJ1-4; v_call: TRBV9; cdr3_aa: CASSVGPASTNEKLFF; cdr3_nt: TGTGCCAGCAGCGTAGGCCCTGCTTCAACTAATGAAAAACTGTTTTTT
clone_size: -; d_call: -; j_call: TRBJ2-2; v_call: TRBV19; cdr3_aa: CASSLGARGSGELFF; cdr3_nt: TGTGCCAGTAGTCTCGGGGCCAGGGGCTCCGGGGAGCTGTTTTTT
clone_size: once; d_call: TRBD2; j_call: TRBJ2-2; v_call: TRBV7-8; cdr3_aa: CASSSLAGGETGELFF; cdr3_nt: TGTGCCAGCAGCTCATTAGCGGGGGGCGAGACCGGGGAGCTGTTTTTT
clone_size: -; d_call: -; j_call: TRBJ1-1; v_call: TRBV5-5; cdr3_aa: CASSFRAGVDTEAFF; cdr3_nt: TGTGCCAGCAGCTTCAGGGCAGGGGTAGACACTGAAGCTTTCTTT
clone_size: -; d_call: -; j_call: TRBJ2-5; v_call: TRBV24-1; cdr3_aa: CATSDPQRGGLETQYF; cdr3_nt: TGTGCCACCAGTGATCCCCAGAGGGGGGGCCTAGAGACCCAGTACTTC
clone_size: -; d_call: -; j_call: TRBJ1-1; v_call: TRBV2; cdr3_aa: CASSANRTPNTEAFF; cdr3_nt: TGTGCCAGCAGTGCCAATAGGACACCCAACACTGAAGCTTTCTTT